Each of the 20 T cell receptor beta chains below was sequenced from the same sample in a study of blood T cell repertoires in COVID-19. TCRdb's table, derived via immunoSEQ multiplex PCR, lists solely in-frame clones and lacks some. The table lists 55,000 to 75,000 clones, 84% of them singletons. Material for sequencing was peripheral blood. Receptors were obtained from an older man with COVID-19, enrolled during active disease.

The CDR3 loop is CASTAGTGGGNQPQHF. Here the CDR3 DNA reads TGTGCCAGCACCGCCGGGACAGGGGGCGGCAATCAGCCCCAGCATTTT. This chain connects TRBV27 to TRBJ1-5; TRBD1 matches 12 bases. The J segment lost 2 bases and the V segment lost 7 bases, leaving 6 bases of the junction unmatched. CDR1 and CDR2 from the germline V gene are MNHEY and SMNVEV (reference sequence). This CDR3 spans 16 amino acids.

The J gene is TRBJ2-5, the V gene TRBV5-6, with D unresolved. This CDR3 spans 13 amino acids. The V gene lost 2 bases and the J gene lost 2 bases, with 7 bases spanning the gap. Germline V lookup: CDR1 SGHDT, CDR2 YYEEEE. The CDR3 DNA reads as TGTGCCAGCAGCTTCTACGTACAAGAGACCCAGTACTTC. Protein: CASSFYVQETQYF. The full variable domain, in which reference TRBV5-6 and TRBJ2-5 provide the parts outside the CDR3, is DAGVTQSPTHLIKTRGQQVTLRCSPKSGHDTVSWYQQALGQGPQFIFQYYEEEERQRGNFPDRFSGHQFPNYSSELNVNALLLGDSALYLCASSFYVQETQYFGPGTRLLVL.

The J gene is TRBJ2-4, the V gene TRBV24-1; TRBD1 might be the D (6 bases). The CDR3 is 13 residues long. Germline V gene data show CDR1 as KGHDR and CDR2 as SFDVKD. V was cut by 0 bases and J by 13 bases, with 12 bases left in between. The chain's CDR3 is CATSDLVTGRQYF. The CDR3 DNA sequence: TGTGCCACCAGTGATTTGGTCACAGGGCGACAGTACTTC.

In this sample, this clone turned up once. The V call is TRBV7-2, the J call TRBJ2-5; a possible D gene is TRBD1 (5 bases). V gave up 5 bases and J gave up 6 bases, with 16 bases separating them. Germline lookup yields CDR1 SGHTA and CDR2 FQGNSA. The CDR3 is 14 amino acids. The chain's CDR3 is CASSLQGARKTQYF. In DNA, the CDR3 is TGTGCCAGCAGCCTGCAAGGGGCGCGAAAGACCCAGTACTTC.

The V and J genes are TRBV19 and TRBJ2-3; the match to TRBD2 covers 8 bases. The CDR3 is 17 amino acids. Germline V gene data show CDR1 as LNHDA and CDR2 as SQIVND (reference sequence). The trim removed 5 bases at V and 0 bases at J, leaving 10 bases unmatched. CDR3 residues: CASSGGTLAASTDTQYF. The CDR3 DNA reads as TGTGCCAGTAGTGGGGGGACACTAGCGGCAAGCACAGATACGCAGTATTTT.

The rearrangement joins TRBV19 to TRBJ1-1; D is uncertain. The germline gives CDR1 LNHDA, CDR2 SQIVND (reference sequence). V was cut by 6 bases and J by 2 bases, with 7 bases left in between. The CDR3 is 12 amino acids. CDR3 sequence reads: CASSRANTEAFF. In DNA form, the CDR3 reads TGTGCCAGTAGCCGAGCCAACACTGAAGCTTTCTTT.

The chain combines TRBV28 with TRBJ1-1, with a possible D match to TRBD1 (5 bases). From germline, CDR1 is MDHEN and CDR2 SYDVKM. The CDR3 covers 15 residues. Trimming cost V 7 bases and J 4 bases, with 19 bases left between them. Here the CDR3 reads CASKDEGVVGTEAFF. The CDR3, as DNA: TGTGCCAGCAAGGATGAAGGGGTAGTGGGCACTGAAGCTTTCTTT.

The chain uses TRBV7-9 and TRBJ2-3; 7 positions match TRBD1. Trimming at V came to 6 bases and at J to 1 base, leaving 4 bases not matched to a gene. The germline V gene encodes CDR1 SEHNR and CDR2 FQNEAQ (reference sequence). CDR3 size: 14 residues. The CDR3 DNA is TGTGCCAGCAGTCGACAGGGTCGCACAGATACGCAGTATTTT. Protein product: CASSRQGRTDTQYF.

This clone was seen only a few times. The chain combines TRBV4-3 with TRBJ1-2; no clear D. The CDR3 is 16 residues long. V shed 5 bases and J shed 6 bases, with 22 bases lying between them. The V gene's germline CDR1 is LGHNA and CDR2 YSLEER. The CDR3 spells CASSREGEVFVDGYTF. The CDR3 DNA reads TGCGCCAGCAGCAGAGAAGGAGAGGTTTTCGTGGATGGCTACACCTTC.

The rearrangement links TRBV21-1 to TRBJ2-7; the table calls TRBD1, which could not be checked here. TRBV21-1 is termed a pseudogene. This CDR3 spans 17 amino acids. As DNA, the CDR3 is TGTGCCAGCAGCAAAGAGCCATGGGGCTCCGTTTCTTACGAGCAGTACGTC. Amino acids: CASSKEPWGSVSYEQYV.

The chain joins TRBV21-1 to TRBJ2-2; the DNA was not compared with TRBD2, the D call given in the table. TRBV21-1 represents a pseudogene. The CDR3 sequence is 20 residues long. This CDR3 is CASSKALYQRRGVNTGELFF. CDR3 in DNA: TGTGCCAGCAGCAAAGCGCTTTATCAGAGGCGGGGGGTGAACACCGGGGAGCTGTTTTTT.

The V gene is TRBV5-4, the J gene TRBJ2-1, with 8 bases identical to TRBD2. The CDR3 has 15 amino acids. The V gene's germline CDR1 is SGHNT and CDR2 YYREEE (reference sequence). V dropped 2 bases and J dropped 4; count of bases not matched to a gene: 5. CDR3 residues: CASSFREGQYNEQFF. The CDR3 nucleotides are TGTGCCAGCAGCTTCCGGGAGGGCCAATACAATGAGCAGTTCTTC.

The J gene is TRBJ2-1, the V gene TRBV27; 11 nucleotides agree with TRBD2. The V gene's germline CDR1 is MNHEY and CDR2 SMNVEV (reference sequence). V trimming: 2 bases; J trimming: 8 bases; junction bases outside the gene matches: 5. This CDR3 has 15 amino acids. The CDR3 DNA reads TGTGCCAGCAGTTTACTTAGCGGGGGGGCCTATGAGCAGTTCTTC. As protein: CASSLLSGGAYEQFF.

This clone was counted between two and nine times. The junction does not match germline at one end; this may be a read error. V gene TRBV19 combines with J gene TRBJ1-1; D perhaps matches TRBD1 (5 bases). Germline V gene data show CDR1 as LNHDA and CDR2 as SQIVND (reference sequence). The CDR3 length is 14 residues. CDR3 in amino acids: CASSIQGANSEAFF. The CDR3 DNA reads as TGTGCCAGTAGTATTCAGGGTGCGAACTCTGAAGCTTTCTTT.

The V call is TRBV27, the J call TRBJ2-7; maybe TRBD1 (6 bases). CDR3 length: 12 amino acids. Germline CDR1 MNHEY, CDR2 SMNVEV (reference sequence). V lost 3 bases and J lost 6, with 9 bases in between. CDR3 DNA sequence: TGTGCCAGCAGTTTTACGACAGGCGAGCAGTACTTC. Its protein is CASSFTTGEQYF.

The V gene is TRBV29-1, the J gene TRBJ2-5; D is undetermined. Per the germline V gene, CDR1 is SQVTM and CDR2 is ANQGSEA. V lost 7 bases, J lost 2 bases, and 5 bases lay in between. This CDR3 is built from 10 residues. The CDR3 sequence is CSGGQETQYF. The CDR3, as DNA: TGCAGCGGAGGACAAGAGACCCAGTACTTC.

The chain combines TRBV12-5 with TRBJ1-1; 7 nucleotides agree with TRBD1. Trimming cost V 6 bases and J 0 bases; bases outside gene matches: 7. Germline lookup yields CDR1 LGHNT and CDR2 FRNRAP. This CDR3 comprises 15 residues. The DNA of the CDR3 is TGTGCTAGTGGCCTCTGGGACAGCATGAACACTGAAGCTTTCTTT. Its translation is CASGLWDSMNTEAFF.

The chain couples TRBV10-1 to TRBJ1-1; 7 nucleotides line up with TRBD1. Germline-derived CDR1 and CDR2 are WNHNN and SYGVQD (reference sequence). J lost 0 bases, V lost 5 bases, and 3 bases had no gene match. The CDR3 contains 14 residues. The DNA for the CDR3 is TGCGCCAGCAGTCCCGGGACAGTGAACACTGAAGCTTTCTTT. It yields the protein CASSPGTVNTEAFF.

In its sample, this clone was seen a few times. The rearrangement joins TRBV6-1 to TRBJ1-5; TRBD1 matches 9 bases. There are 18 residues in the CDR3. Losses at the gene ends were 0 bases for V and 6 bases for J; bases not matched to a gene: 12. Looked up from germline, CDR1 is MNHNS and CDR2 is SASEGT. The DNA for the CDR3 is TGTGCCAGCAGTGAAGCGCTTCGAGGGACAGGGTTCGTTCAGCCCCAGCATTTT. Translated, it gives CASSEALRGTGFVQPQHF.

This clone was found once. The genes are TRBV29-1 and TRBJ1-1; D uncertain. V was shortened by 1 base and J by 8 bases, with 8 bases between the two germline ends. The germline V gene has CDR1 SQVTM and CDR2 ANQGSEA. CDR3 length: 11 residues. This chain's CDR3 is CSVEVRSEAFF. In nucleotides, the CDR3 is TGCAGCGTTGAAGTTCGGTCCGAAGCTTTCTTT.